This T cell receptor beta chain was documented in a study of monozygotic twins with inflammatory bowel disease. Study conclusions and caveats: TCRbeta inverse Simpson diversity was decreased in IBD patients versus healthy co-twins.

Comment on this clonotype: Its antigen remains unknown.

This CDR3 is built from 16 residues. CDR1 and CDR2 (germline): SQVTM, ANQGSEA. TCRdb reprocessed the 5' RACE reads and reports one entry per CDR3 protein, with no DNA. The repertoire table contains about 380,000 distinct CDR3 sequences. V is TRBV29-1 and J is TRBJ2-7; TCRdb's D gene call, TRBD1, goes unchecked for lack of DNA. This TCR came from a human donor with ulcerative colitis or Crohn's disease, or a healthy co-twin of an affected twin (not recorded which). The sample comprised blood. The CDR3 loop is CSVEDPGQGSSYEQYF.